The 18 T cell receptor beta chains below were found in one sample sequenced in a study of T cells in Graves' hyperthyroidism and ophthalmopathy (dated by TCRdb to the late 2010s). Receptors were amplified or captured by multiplex PCR. Sequencing used an Illumina HiSeq 2000. The TCR beta CDR3 regions were amplified from RNA transcripts. A first-round RT-PCR of the TCR CDR3 used the HTBI primer set with the Qiagen OneStep RT-PCR kit. TCRdb handled the public reads itself, with Q25 trimming in fastp and clone calling in MiXCR, and kept productive beta chains. Each record represents a unique CDR3 protein, reported with the most common genes and DNA among its rows. The sample table lists fewer than 650,000 distinct CDR3 sequences, 12% to 15% of them with a count of one. About 14% of the sample is held by the ten biggest clonotypes. The specimen was blood. The source is a woman between 35 and 50 years old with Graves' hyperthyroidism.

This clonotype was found once. This chain uses TRBV20-1 with TRBJ2-7; 7 bases fit TRBD2. Looked up from germline, CDR1 is DFQATT and CDR2 is SNEGSKA (reference sequence). This CDR3 has 11 residues. With 1 base clipped from V and 7 bases from J, the junction kept 1 base outside the gene matches. In DNA form, the CDR3 reads TGCAGTGCTAGAGGAGCGGGGGAGCAGTACTTC. Its translation: CSARGAGEQYF.

This clonotype showed up many times. The V gene is TRBV7-9, the J gene TRBJ2-7, with D possibly matching TRBD2 (5 bases). V was trimmed by 5 bases and J by 0 bases, leaving 14 bases between them. CDR3 length equals 15 residues. Per germline, CDR1 SEHNR and CDR2 FQNEAQ (reference sequence). In DNA, the CDR3 is TGTGCCAGCAGCCCGAGGACTGCCACCTCCTACGAGCAGTACTTC. Amino acids: CASSPRTATSYEQYF.

At least ten counts were recorded for this clonotype. The J gene is TRBJ2-7, the V gene TRBV20-1; a possible D gene is TRBD1 (5 bases). Germline loops: CDR1 DFQATT, CDR2 SNEGSKA (reference sequence). The CDR3 length is 14 residues. V dropped 0 bases and J dropped 4 bases, with 13 bases sitting between them. The CDR3 loop reads CSARDFSGPYEQYF. The CDR3 coding sequence is TGCAGTGCTAGAGATTTTTCAGGGCCATACGAGCAGTACTTC.

The V gene is TRBV28, the J gene TRBJ2-7; D may match TRBD1 or TRBD2 (5 bases each). The CDR3 is 14 residues long. The V gene's germline CDR1 is MDHEN and CDR2 SYDVKM. The V end was cut by 7 bases, the J end by 4 bases, with 17 bases between. This CDR3 reads CASTPSEGRYEQYF. CDR3 bases: TGTGCCAGCACCCCTTCCGAGGGGCGGTACGAGCAGTACTTC.

In this sample, this clonotype turned up many times. The rearrangement links TRBV30 to TRBJ2-2, with D tentatively TRBD2 (6 bases). Germline lookup yields CDR1 GTSNPN and CDR2 SVGIG (reference sequence). V dropped 4 bases and J dropped 1 base, with 16 bases sitting between them. The CDR3 sequence is 16 residues long. The CDR3 reads CAWMRGGAWNTGELFF. CDR3 bases: TGTGCCTGGATGAGGGGAGGAGCTTGGAACACCGGGGAGCTGTTTTTT. The entire variable domain, with the rest obtained from reference TRBV30 and TRBJ2-2, is as follows: SQTIHQWPATLVQPVGSPLSLECTVEGTSNPNLYWYRQAAGRGLQLLFYSVGIGQISSEVPQNLSASRPQDRQFILSSKKLLLSDSGFYLCAWMRGGAWNTGELFFGEGSRLTVL.

The rearrangement uses TRBV28 and TRBJ1-6; no reliable D call. Germline assignment: CDR1 MDHEN and CDR2 SYDVKM. There are 13 residues in the CDR3. Trimming pared 8 bases from V and 5 bases from J, leaving 10 bases between. CDR3 DNA sequence: TGTGCCAGCCGGGCGGGGAATAATTCACCCCTCCACTTT. Residues: CASRAGNNSPLHF.

The chain carries TRBV28 and TRBJ1-2; D remains unclear. Germline CDR1 MDHEN, CDR2 SYDVKM. CDR3 length: 15 amino acids. Between the trimmed V and J ends, which lost 5 bases and 0 bases, there was a span of 13 bases. For the CDR3, the DNA is TGTGCCAGCAGTCCCACAACGGGTCCTAACTATGGCTACACCTTC. The encoded protein is CASSPTTGPNYGYTF.

This clonotype was seen a few times. The chain carries TRBV18 and TRBJ2-7, with D possibly called TRBD1 or TRBD2 (5 bases each). Trimming removed 3 bases from V and 5 bases from J, with 14 bases in between. Germline-derived CDR1 and CDR2 are KGHSH and LQKENI. The CDR3 length is 14 residues. The CDR3 loop reads CASSPSGLGNEQYF. The CDR3 region has the DNA TGTGCCAGCTCACCCTCAGGGCTCGGGAACGAGCAGTACTTC. Combining the CDR3 with reference TRBV18 and TRBJ2-7 gives the whole variable domain NAGVMQNPRHLVRRRGQEARLRCSPMKGHSHVYWYRQLPEEGLKFMVYLQKENIIDESGMPKERFSAEFPKEGPSILRIQQVVRGDSAAYFCASSPSGLGNEQYFGPGTRLTVT.

At least ten counts were recorded for this clonotype. The chain employs TRBV28 and TRBJ2-2; D is possibly TRBD2 (6 bases). Trimming left V 2 bases short and J 6 bases short, with 13 bases between. This CDR3 comprises 15 residues. Germline-derived CDR1 and CDR2 are MDHEN and SYDVKM. CDR3 residues: CASSLPGGKAGELFF. CDR3 DNA: TGTGCCAGCAGTTTACCTGGGGGGAAGGCCGGGGAGCTGTTTTTT.

This clonotype was detected many times. CDR3 coding DNA: TGTGCCAGCAGCCGGAGCCACGGTACGCAGTATTTT. It translates to CASSRSHGTQYF. The chain carries TRBV3-1 and TRBJ2-3; D gene unclear. The CDR3 is 12 amino acids. Trimming pared 4 bases from V and 8 bases from J, leaving 10 bases between. Germline CDR1 LGHDT, CDR2 YNNKEL (reference sequence).

This clonotype turned up a few times. CDR3 loop: CASSFTTLKPEAFF. The DNA of the CDR3 is TGTGCCAGCAGCTTTACAACACTGAAACCTGAAGCTTTCTTT. This chain uses TRBV7-2 with TRBJ1-1; D gene ambiguous. This CDR3 spans 14 amino acids. Germline CDR1 is SGHTA and CDR2 is FQGNSA. Between the trimmed V and J ends, which lost 3 bases and 6 bases, there was a span of 14 bases.

The V and J genes are TRBV5-1 and TRBJ2-5; no clear D. The CDR3 sequence is 16 residues long. V lost 0 bases to trimming and J lost 5 bases, with 17 bases between them. Germline CDR1 and CDR2: SGHRS and YFSETQ. Here the CDR3 reads CASSLASTTIRETQYF. The CDR3 DNA follows: TGCGCCAGCAGCTTGGCCTCGACCACTATAAGGGAGACCCAGTACTTC. Combining the CDR3 with reference TRBV5-1 and TRBJ2-5 gives the whole variable domain KAGVTQTPRYLIKTRGQQVTLSCSPISGHRSVSWYQQTPGQGLQFLFEYFSETQRNKGNFPGRFSGRQFSNSRSEMNVSTLELGDSALYLCASSLASTTIRETQYFGPGTRLLVL.

The chain links TRBV7-3 to TRBJ2-2, with D perhaps matching TRBD1 (5 bases). Germline V CDR1 and CDR2: SGHTA, FQGTGA. Trimming stripped 5 bases from V and 1 base from J, with 11 bases between. The CDR3 totals 15 residues. The CDR3 sequence is CASSPITGNTGELFF. The CDR3 nucleotides read TGTGCCAGCAGCCCGATAACAGGGAACACCGGGGAGCTGTTTTTT. The entire variable domain, with the rest obtained from reference TRBV7-3 and TRBJ2-2, is as follows: GAGVSQTPSNKVTEKGKYVELRCDPISGHTALYWYRQSLGQGPEFLIYFQGTGAADDSGLPNDRFFAVRPEGSVSTLKIQRTERGDSAVYLCASSPITGNTGELFFGEGSRLTVL.

This clonotype was seen a handful of times. The rearrangement links TRBV9 to TRBJ2-1; 7 bases line up with TRBD1. This CDR3 is 16 amino acids long. J was trimmed by 9 bases and V by 1 base; bases with no gene match: 13. Looked up from germline, CDR1 is SGDLS and CDR2 is YYNGEE. This chain's CDR3 is CASSVRATGSSGEQFF. DNA for the CDR3: TGTGCCAGCAGCGTACGAGCGACAGGGTCTTCGGGTGAGCAGTTCTTC. Together with reference TRBV9 and TRBJ2-1, the CDR3 gives the full variable domain: DSGVTQTPKHLITATGQRVTLRCSPRSGDLSVYWYQQSLDQGLQFLIQYYNGEERAKGNILERFSAQQFPDLHSELNLSSLELGDSALYFCASSVRATGSSGEQFFGPGTRLTVL.

V gene TRBV30 combines with J gene TRBJ1-6; D is perhaps TRBD1 (5 bases). The CDR3 length is 16 residues. Trimming pared 2 bases from V and 6 bases from J, leaving 17 bases between. CDR1 and CDR2 from the germline V gene are GTSNPN and SVGIG (reference sequence). The CDR3 is CAWSHRKGGSNSPLHF. In DNA form, the CDR3 reads TGTGCCTGGAGTCACAGGAAAGGAGGCTCTAATTCACCCCTCCACTTT.

A remark on this clonotype: Being one base from a much bigger clone, this may be a read error. The CDR3 here is CASSEGRQEAQYF. The DNA of the CDR3 is TGTGCCAGCAGTGAGGGGCGACAAGAGGCCCAGTACTTC. The rearrangement joins TRBV28 to TRBJ2-5; either TRBD1 or TRBD2 may supply D (5 bases each). This CDR3 has 13 amino acids. The germline V gene has CDR1 MDHEN and CDR2 SYDVKM.

In its sample, this clonotype was seen many times. The chain joins TRBV20-1 to TRBJ2-7; 11 bases are a match to TRBD2. Per germline, CDR1 DFQATT and CDR2 SNEGSKA (reference sequence). The CDR3 has 13 amino acids. The V gene end was trimmed by 6 bases and the J gene end by 4 bases; junction bases not matched to a gene: 5. The CDR3 is CSAPGLADYEQYF. CDR3 sequence (DNA): TGCAGTGCCCCGGGACTAGCGGATTACGAGCAGTACTTC.

The chain employs TRBV24-1 and TRBJ1-1; D is unresolved. The length of the CDR3 is 11 residues. V lost 3 bases and J lost 7, with 5 bases in between. Germline lookup yields CDR1 KGHDR and CDR2 SFDVKD. The DNA of the CDR3 is TGTGCCACCAGTGATGAGCTTGAAGCTTTCTTT. Translation: CATSDELEAFF.